The rows below give T cell receptor beta chains drawn from one sample of a study of spatial heterogeneity in lung cancer. One entry per CDR3 protein, called by TCRdb with MiXCR from the 5' RACE reads. Among about 50,000 distinct CDR3 sequences listed, 6.5% to 8% were seen once. Specimen: PBMCs, collected at surgery. The receptors stem from a female donor with early-stage non-small cell lung cancer. CDR3s include the opening cysteine and the closing phenylalanine or tryptophan. A D gene is named only where the DNA matches it firmly. Some rows mark clone size as missing; the rest say once, few, many or name a class of expanded clone.

>TRBD2|TRBJ2-5|TRBV5-1|16|NA
CASSSGLAVGGETQYF
TGCGCCAGCAGCTCCGGACTAGCGGTTGGAGGAGAGACCCAGTACTTC
>NA|TRBJ2-5|TRBV20-1|15|many
CSARELQTGGETQYF
TGCAGTGCTAGAGAACTTCAAACCGGTGGGGAGACCCAGTACTTC
>NA|TRBJ2-1|TRBV20-1|10|NA
CSARAHEQFF
TGCAGTGCTAGGGCCCATGAGCAGTTCTTC
>NA|TRBJ2-7|TRBV3-1|14|many
CASSRLVGQSEQYF
TGTGCCAGCAGCAGACTAGTCGGTCAGTCCGAGCAGTACTTC
>TRBD1|TRBJ1-6|TRBV3-1|14|NA
CASSLGQGVTPLHF
TGTGCCAGCAGCCTAGGACAGGGGGTAACACCCCTCCACTTT
>TRBD1|TRBJ2-7|TRBV30|14|NA
CAWNGQGRTYEQYF
TGTGCCTGGAACGGACAGGGCCGAACCTACGAGCAGTACTTC
>TRBD2|TRBJ2-6|TRBV6-1|19|many
CASSERGTRSDSGANVLTF
TGTGCCAGCAGTGAAAGAGGGACTAGGTCGGACTCTGGGGCCAACGTCCTGACTTTC
>NA|TRBJ2-6|TRBV29-1|17|many
CSVEQGRRPGGANVLTF
TGCAGCGTTGAACAGGGGCGAAGGCCCGGCGGGGCCAACGTCCTGACTTTC
>NA|TRBJ2-5|TRBV20-1|14|few
CSVSTEGGQKTQYF
TGCAGTGTTTCGACCGAGGGGGGCCAGAAGACCCAGTACTTC
>TRBD1|TRBJ2-2|TRBV20-1|13|NA
CSATDRVTGELFF
TGCAGTGCAACGGACAGGGTGACCGGGGAGCTGTTTTTT
>TRBD1|TRBJ1-1|TRBV6-2/TRBV6-3|13|many
CASSWTGNTEAFF
TGTGCCAGCAGTTGGACAGGGAACACTGAAGCTTTCTTT
>NA|TRBJ1-5|TRBV19|16|few
CASSRPRDPSNQPQHF
TGTGCCAGTAGCCGCCCCCGGGACCCGAGCAATCAGCCCCAGCATTTT
>TRBD1|TRBJ1-1|TRBV6-5|13|NA
CASRTGIITEAFF
TGTGCCAGCAGGACAGGGATAATCACTGAAGCTTTCTTT
>NA|TRBJ2-1|TRBV7-2|15|NA
CASSPYSPGANEQFF
TGTGCCAGCAGCCCGTACTCGCCGGGGGCGAATGAGCAGTTCTTC
>TRBD2|TRBJ2-1|TRBV20-1|15|medium-sized
CSAASGGSSYNEQFF
TGCAGTGCCGCATCCGGGGGGAGCTCCTACAATGAGCAGTTCTTC
>TRBD1|TRBJ1-1|TRBV25-1|16|NA
CASSEWDRGMNTEAFF
TGTGCCAGCAGTGAATGGGACAGGGGAATGAACACTGAAGCTTTCTTT
>NA|TRBJ2-3|TRBV5-6|17|many
CASTHERGRGYTDTQYF
TGTGCCAGCACCCACGAGAGGGGCCGTGGGTACACAGATACGCAGTATTTT
>NA|TRBJ1-1|TRBV28|14|many
CASSSGLPNTEAFF
TGTGCCAGCAGTTCCGGACTGCCGAACACTGAAGCTTTCTTT
>TRBD1|TRBJ1-1|TRBV20-1|14|many
CSARYTGAGTEAFF
TGCAGTGCTAGATATACAGGGGCGGGGACTGAAGCTTTCTTT
>TRBD2|TRBJ2-2|TRBV19|16|few
CASSIGAGGQTGELFF
TGTGCCAGTAGTATTGGAGCGGGGGGGCAAACCGGGGAGCTGTTTTTT
>NA|TRBJ2-1|TRBV14|16|NA
CASSPRTVYSYNEQFF
TGTGCCAGCAGCCCAAGGACAGTTTATTCCTACAATGAGCAGTTCTTC
>NA|TRBJ2-7|TRBV9|15|NA
CASSVTTGLGYEQYF
TGTGCCAGCAGCGTGACAACAGGGCTCGGCTACGAGCAGTACTTC
>TRBD1|TRBJ2-7|TRBV4-3|17|many
CASSQEAPGTGNYEQYF
TGCGCCAGCAGCCAAGAAGCCCCCGGGACAGGGAACTACGAGCAGTACTTC
>NA|TRBJ2-5|TRBV29-1|12|many
CSVDPGRETQYF
TGCAGCGTTGATCCCGGGCGGGAGACCCAGTACTTC
>NA|TRBJ1-2|TRBV5-1|13|NA
CASRGEANYGYTF
TGCGCCAGCAGAGGAGAAGCTAACTATGGCTACACCTTC
>NA|TRBJ2-7|TRBV4-3|15|NA
CASSPQEGISYEQYF
TGCGCCAGCAGCCCACAGGAGGGCATCTCCTACGAGCAGTACTTC
>NA|TRBJ2-2|TRBV27|14|few
CASSFKGDTGELFF
TGTGCCAGCAGTTTTAAAGGGGACACCGGGGAGCTGTTTTTT
>NA|TRBJ1-2|TRBV7-8|15|many
CASTPTGTGRGGYTF
TGTGCCAGCACCCCAACCGGAACAGGGCGGGGTGGCTACACCTTC
>TRBD1|TRBJ2-6|TRBV12-3/TRBV12-4|18|few
CASSPSGQGRPGANVLTF
TGTGCCAGCAGTCCCTCGGGACAGGGAAGACCTGGGGCCAACGTCCTGACTTTC
>NA|TRBJ2-7|TRBV11-2|14|NA
CASSTDSRNYEQYF
TGTGCCAGCAGCACGGACAGTCGAAACTACGAGCAGTACTTC
>TRBD1|TRBJ1-1|TRBV19|15|NA
CASRRMGTGGTEAFF
TGTGCCAGTAGAAGGATGGGGACAGGGGGCACTGAAGCTTTCTTT
>NA|TRBJ2-5|TRBV7-2|13|many
CASSLAPQETQYF
TGTGCCAGCAGCTTAGCACCACAAGAGACCCAGTACTTC
>NA|TRBJ1-5|TRBV9|15|NA
CASSVGYQGSQSQHF
TGTGCCAGCAGCGTAGGATATCAGGGGAGTCAGTCCCAGCATTTT
>NA|TRBJ2-1|TRBV29-1|12|many
CSGRGSYNEQFF
TGCAGCGGTAGGGGGTCCTACAATGAGCAGTTCTTC
>NA|TRBJ1-2|TRBV14|14|many
CASSPVGRFYGYTF
TGTGCCAGCAGTCCGGTGGGCAGATTCTATGGCTACACCTTC
>NA|TRBJ1-3|TRBV6-5|16|NA
CASSTYDRFSGNTIYF
TGTGCCAGCAGTACCTACGACAGATTCTCTGGAAACACCATATATTTT
>TRBD1|TRBJ2-7|TRBV12-3/TRBV12-4|13|few
CASSYGTGREQYF
TGTGCCAGCAGCTACGGGACAGGGCGAGAGCAGTACTTC
>NA|TRBJ1-5|TRBV20-1|14|many
CSANKDGSNQPQHF
TGCAGTGCCAATAAAGACGGCAGCAATCAGCCCCAGCATTTT
>NA|TRBJ2-1|TRBV19|16|few
CASSIDLGLLYNEQFF
TGTGCCAGTAGTATAGATTTGGGTCTACTTTACAATGAGCAGTTCTTC
>TRBD2|TRBJ2-5|TRBV6-1|14|NA
CASRSRGAQETQYF
TGTGCCAGCCGCTCGCGGGGGGCCCAAGAGACCCAGTACTTC
>NA|TRBJ2-7|TRBV10-3|16|many
CAISNSRQSVSYEQYF
TGTGCCATCAGTAACTCTCGACAAAGCGTCTCCTACGAGCAGTACTTC
>NA|TRBJ1-5|TRBV15|12|few
CATSRFDQPQHF
TGTGCCACCAGCAGATTTGATCAGCCCCAGCATTTT
>TRBD1|TRBJ1-5|TRBV7-2|17|few
CASSFSVGTGGNQPQHF
TGTGCCAGCAGCTTCTCTGTAGGGACAGGGGGCAATCAGCCCCAGCATTTT
>TRBD1|TRBJ1-5|TRBV10-2|20|few
CASSESGPGRGLYGNQPQHF
TGCGCCAGCAGTGAGTCAGGTCCGGGCAGGGGGCTATATGGCAATCAGCCCCAGCATTTT
>NA|TRBJ1-2|TRBV14|15|NA
CASSQVAGLVYGYTF
TGTGCCAGCAGCCAAGTAGCGGGATTAGTCTATGGCTACACCTTC
>NA|TRBJ1-4|TRBV6-2/TRBV6-3|15|NA
CASRQSGGNYEKLFF
TGTGCCAGCCGCCAATCAGGAGGGAACTATGAAAAACTGTTTTTT
>NA|TRBJ2-7|TRBV6-6|11|many
CAPLNPYEQYF
TGTGCCCCTCTTAATCCCTACGAGCAGTACTTC
>NA|TRBJ1-5|TRBV5-6|15|NA
CASSLGRGANQPQHF
TGTGCCAGCAGCTTGGGTAGGGGGGCCAATCAGCCCCAGCATTTT
>TRBD1|TRBJ2-5|TRBV2|13|NA
CASRQGIGETQYF
TGTGCCAGCAGACAGGGGATCGGAGAGACCCAGTACTTC
>TRBD1|TRBJ1-5|TRBV6-5|15|many
CASRLGEGADQPQHF
TGTGCCAGCAGGTTGGGTGAGGGGGCTGATCAGCCCCAGCATTTT
>NA|TRBJ2-5|TRBV30|17|many
CAWSEHFGTLIQETQYF
TGTGCCTGGAGTGAACATTTTGGGACCCTCATCCAAGAGACCCAGTACTTC
>TRBD2|TRBJ2-2|TRBV2|17|many
CASRDRLALRGPGELFF
TGTGCCAGCAGGGATCGACTAGCCCTACGAGGGCCCGGGGAGCTGTTTTTT
>NA|TRBJ2-1|TRBV5-5|15|many
CASSLVPFRGNEQFF
TGTGCCAGCAGCTTGGTTCCCTTCCGGGGCAATGAGCAGTTCTTC
>NA|TRBJ2-2|TRBV7-2|13|many
CASSTRRDGELFF
TGTGCCAGCAGCACCCGACGGGACGGGGAGCTGTTTTTT
>NA|TRBJ2-7|TRBV29-1|13|few
CSVARTASYEQYF
TGCAGCGTGGCCCGGACAGCCTCCTACGAGCAGTACTTC
>TRBD2|TRBJ2-1|TRBV6-6|15|NA
CASGFTSGGPNEQFF
TGTGCCAGCGGATTCACTAGCGGGGGCCCCAATGAGCAGTTCTTC
>NA|TRBJ2-7|TRBV7-9|14|few
CASSLSTVPYEQYF
TGTGCCAGCAGCTTATCTACAGTCCCCTACGAGCAGTACTTC